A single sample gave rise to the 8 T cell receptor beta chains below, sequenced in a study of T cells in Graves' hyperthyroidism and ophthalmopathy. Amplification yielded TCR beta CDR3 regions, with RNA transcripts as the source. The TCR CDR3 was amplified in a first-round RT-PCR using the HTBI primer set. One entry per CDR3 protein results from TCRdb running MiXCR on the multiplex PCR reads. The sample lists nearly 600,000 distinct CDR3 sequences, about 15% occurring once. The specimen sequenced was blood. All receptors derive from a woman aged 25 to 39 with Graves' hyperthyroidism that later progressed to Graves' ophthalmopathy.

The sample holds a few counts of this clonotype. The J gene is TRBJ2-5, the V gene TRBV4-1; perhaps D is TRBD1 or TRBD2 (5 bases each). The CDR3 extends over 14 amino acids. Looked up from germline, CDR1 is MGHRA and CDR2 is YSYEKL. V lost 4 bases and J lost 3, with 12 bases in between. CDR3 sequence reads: CASSPGPGEETQYF. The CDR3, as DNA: TGCGCCAGCAGCCCGGGACCTGGGGAAGAGACCCAGTACTTC.

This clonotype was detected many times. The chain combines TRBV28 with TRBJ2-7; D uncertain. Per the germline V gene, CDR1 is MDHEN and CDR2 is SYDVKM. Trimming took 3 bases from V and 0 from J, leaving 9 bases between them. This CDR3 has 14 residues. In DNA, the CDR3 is TGTGCCAGCAGTTTCCAACTCCTCTCCTACGAGCAGTACTTC. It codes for CASSFQLLSYEQYF.

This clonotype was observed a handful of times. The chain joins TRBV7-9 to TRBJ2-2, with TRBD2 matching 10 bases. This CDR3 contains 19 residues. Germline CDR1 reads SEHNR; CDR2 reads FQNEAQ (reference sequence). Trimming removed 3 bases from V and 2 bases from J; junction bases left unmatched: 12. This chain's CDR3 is CASSFPRLAGDLNTGELFF. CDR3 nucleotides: TGTGCCAGCAGCTTTCCCCGGCTAGCGGGAGACCTAAACACCGGGGAGCTGTTTTTT.

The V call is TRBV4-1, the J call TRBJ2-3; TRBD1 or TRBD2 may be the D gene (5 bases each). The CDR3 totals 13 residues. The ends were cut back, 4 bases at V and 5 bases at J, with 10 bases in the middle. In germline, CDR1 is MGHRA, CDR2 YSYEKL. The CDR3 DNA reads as TGCGCCAGCAGCCCGGGACCTCAAGATACGCAGTATTTT. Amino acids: CASSPGPQDTQYF.

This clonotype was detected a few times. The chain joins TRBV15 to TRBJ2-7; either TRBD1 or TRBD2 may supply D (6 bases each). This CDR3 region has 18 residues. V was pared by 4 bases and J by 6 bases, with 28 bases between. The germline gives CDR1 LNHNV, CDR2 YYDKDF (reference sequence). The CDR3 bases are TGTGCCACCAGCATCGGAGAGGGACTGGGGACACACAGCCGCGAGCAGTACTTC. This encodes CATSIGEGLGTHSREQYF. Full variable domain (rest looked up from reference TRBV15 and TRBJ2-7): DAMVIQNPRYQVTQFGKPVTLSCSQTLNHNVMYWYQQKSSQAPKLLFHYYDKDFNNEADTPDNFQSRRPNTSFCFLDIRSPGLGDTAMYLCATSIGEGLGTHSREQYFGPGTRLTVT.

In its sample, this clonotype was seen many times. This CDR3 is CASSLRQTTDTQYF. CDR3 nucleotides: TGTGCCAGCAGCTTACGACAGACCACAGATACGCAGTATTTT. The chain carries TRBV7-2 and TRBJ2-3; D may be TRBD1 (5 bases). Trimming removed 2 bases at V and 2 bases at J, with 8 bases between. The CDR3 sequence is 14 residues long. CDR1 SGHTA and CDR2 FQGNSA come from the germline V gene.

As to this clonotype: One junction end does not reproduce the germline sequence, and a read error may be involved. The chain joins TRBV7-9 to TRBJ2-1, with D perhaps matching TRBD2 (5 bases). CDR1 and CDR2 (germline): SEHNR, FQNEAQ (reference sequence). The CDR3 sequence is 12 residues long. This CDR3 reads CAISLGGNEQFF. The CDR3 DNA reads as TGTGCCATCAGCTTAGGAGGCAATGAGCAGTTCTTC.

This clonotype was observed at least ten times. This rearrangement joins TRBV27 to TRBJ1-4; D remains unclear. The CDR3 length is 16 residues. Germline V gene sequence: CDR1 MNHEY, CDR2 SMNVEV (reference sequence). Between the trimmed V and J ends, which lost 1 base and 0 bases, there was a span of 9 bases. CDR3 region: CASSLYLGATNEKLFF. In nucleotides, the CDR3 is TGTGCCAGCAGTTTATATCTCGGGGCAACTAATGAAAAACTGTTTTTT.